The 4 T cell receptor beta chains reported below all come from one sample, sequenced in a study of regulatory T cells in long-lasting Graves disease. Construction of the TCR beta libraries employed iRepertoire HTBI primers in conjunction with Arm-PCR of CDR3 regions. TCRdb redid the calling of the multiplex PCR reads with MiXCR, one entry per CDR3 protein. This table has about 420,000 distinct CDR3 sequences, 23% appearing once. Noted time point: persistent/refractory GD, antithyroid drugs over 5 years with positive TRAb. From PBMCs, RNA was extracted and then used to make the TCR library. Sequenced here: peripheral blood mononuclear cells (PBMCs), sampled when the disease was refractory, from a patient treated with antithyroid drugs. These receptors all come from a female donor with Graves disease.

This clonotype has at least ten counts. J is TRBJ2-7 and V is TRBV7-2; no clear D gene. From germline, CDR1 is SGHTA and CDR2 FQGNSA. V was clipped by 6 bases and J by 0 bases, with 12 bases between them. CDR3 length: 14 amino acids. The CDR3 loop reads CASSSTSGSYEQYF. DNA of the CDR3: TGTGCCAGCAGTTCTACGTCTGGCTCCTACGAGCAGTACTTC.

The chain couples TRBV2 to TRBJ2-2, with TRBD2 matching over 16 bases. CDR3 length equals 15 residues. Per germline, CDR1 SNHLY and CDR2 FYNNEI. V shed 6 bases, J shed 6 bases, and the junction held 1 base outside the gene matches. The CDR3 nucleotides are TGTGCCAGCAGGGGACTAGCGGGAGGGTCCGGGGAGCTGTTTTTT. Its translation is CASRGLAGGSGELFF.

Regarding this clonotype: A far larger clone is only one base removed, so a read error is likely. This chain joins TRBV6-4 and TRBJ2-5; no clear D gene. CDR3 length equals 14 residues. Germline assignment: CDR1 MRHNA and CDR2 SNTAGT. The CDR3 loop is CASSYGVDQGTQYF. The CDR3 region has the DNA TGTGCCAGCAGTTACGGAGTGGACCAAGGGACCCAGTACTTC.

This clonotype was found a few times. This chain uses TRBV7-9 with TRBJ1-1; D is ambiguous. With 7 bases removed from V and 3 bases from J, the gap between germline ends came to 6 bases. The CDR3 is made up of 11 amino acids. CDR1 and CDR2 (germline): SEHNR, FQNEAQ (reference sequence). CDR3 sequence (DNA): TGTGCCAGCACCCACGACACTGAAGCTTTCTTT. This codes for CASTHDTEAFF.